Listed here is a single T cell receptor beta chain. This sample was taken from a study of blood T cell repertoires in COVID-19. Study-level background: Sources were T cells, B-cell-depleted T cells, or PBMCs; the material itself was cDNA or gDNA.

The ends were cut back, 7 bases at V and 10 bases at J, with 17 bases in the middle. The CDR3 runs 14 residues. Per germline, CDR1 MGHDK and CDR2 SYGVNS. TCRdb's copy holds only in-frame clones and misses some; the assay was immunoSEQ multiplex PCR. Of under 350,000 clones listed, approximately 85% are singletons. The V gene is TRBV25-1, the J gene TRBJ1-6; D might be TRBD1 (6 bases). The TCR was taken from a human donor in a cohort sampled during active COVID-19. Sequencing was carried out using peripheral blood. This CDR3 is CASIPTGKGSPLHF. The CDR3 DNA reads TGTGCCAGCATACCCACAGGGAAGGGATCACCCCTCCACTTT.